This is a list of T cell receptor beta chains from one sample in a study of beta chain features in type 1 diabetes. Here immunoSEQ multiplex PCR was the method, and the copy in TCRdb shows in-frame clones only, minus some. The sample lists 310,000 or so clones; about 15% were seen once. Sequences were obtained from naive CD4+ T cells from blood. The receptors come from a man aged 18 to 35 with type 1 diabetes. CDR3s include the opening cysteine and the closing phenylalanine or tryptophan. The order of the fields is CDR3 protein, CDR3 DNA, D gene, J gene, V gene, clone size. The D gene is left open where the match is weak. Clone size, where shown, is once, few, many, or a class for clones that have expanded.

CDR3aa: CSVAFRRQNYGYTF
CDR3nt: TGCAGCGTTGCCTTTCGTAGACAGAACTATGGCTACACCTTC
d_gene: NA
j_gene: TRBJ1-2
v_gene: TRBV29-1
abundance: once

CDR3aa: CASSVSDRGGTDTQYF
CDR3nt: TGTGCCAGCAGCGTCTCGGACAGGGGGGGAACAGATACGCAGTATTTT
d_gene: TRBD1
j_gene: TRBJ2-3
v_gene: TRBV9
abundance: NA

CDR3aa: CAWSVPGAVSNQPQHF
CDR3nt: TGTGCCTGGAGTGTTCCTGGGGCTGTGAGCAATCAGCCCCAGCATTTT
d_gene: NA
j_gene: TRBJ1-5
v_gene: TRBV30
abundance: few

CDR3aa: CASSLGRGDEQYF
CDR3nt: TGCGCCAGCAGCTTGGGCAGGGGGGACGAGCAGTACTTC
d_gene: NA
j_gene: TRBJ2-7
v_gene: TRBV5-1
abundance: few

CDR3aa: CASSLGRGSYNEQFF
CDR3nt: TGTGCCAGCAGCTTAGGGAGGGGCTCCTACAATGAGCAGTTCTTC
d_gene: NA
j_gene: TRBJ2-1
v_gene: TRBV7-6
abundance: NA

CDR3aa: CASSLQPSEQFF
CDR3nt: TGTGCCAGCAGCCTTCAACCGAGTGAGCAGTTCTTC
d_gene: NA
j_gene: TRBJ2-1
v_gene: TRBV28
abundance: few

CDR3aa: CAWLKPGQAAEAFF
CDR3nt: TGTGCCTGGTTAAAACCGGGACAGGCCGCTGAAGCTTTCTTT
d_gene: TRBD1
j_gene: TRBJ1-1
v_gene: TRBV30
abundance: NA

CDR3aa: CASAYRLGTGELFF
CDR3nt: TGTGCCAGCGCGTACAGGCTTGGGACCGGGGAGCTGTTTTTT
d_gene: NA
j_gene: TRBJ2-2
v_gene: TRBV5-5
abundance: NA

CDR3aa: CASKLDLAAYEQYF
CDR3nt: TGTGCCAGCAAATTGGACCTAGCGGCATACGAGCAGTACTTC
d_gene: TRBD2
j_gene: TRBJ2-7
v_gene: TRBV7-9
abundance: NA

CDR3aa: CASSFWREATEAFF
CDR3nt: TGTGCCAGCAGTTTTTGGAGGGAGGCTACTGAAGCTTTCTTT
d_gene: NA
j_gene: TRBJ1-1
v_gene: TRBV28
abundance: few

CDR3aa: CASRIAADSNQPQHF
CDR3nt: TGCGCCAGCAGGATCGCAGCGGATAGCAATCAGCCCCAGCATTTT
d_gene: NA
j_gene: TRBJ1-5
v_gene: TRBV5-1
abundance: few

CDR3aa: CASNYAELNEQFF
CDR3nt: TGTGCCAGCAATTACGCGGAGTTAAATGAGCAGTTCTTC
d_gene: NA
j_gene: TRBJ2-1
v_gene: TRBV6-5
abundance: few

CDR3aa: CASSPAGDYTDTQYF
CDR3nt: TGCGCCAGCAGCCCTGCGGGGGACTACACAGATACGCAGTATTTT
d_gene: TRBD2
j_gene: TRBJ2-3
v_gene: TRBV5-1
abundance: NA

CDR3aa: CASSLAQGSGYTF
CDR3nt: TGTGCCAGCAGCTTAGCTCAGGGCTCTGGCTACACCTTC
d_gene: NA
j_gene: TRBJ1-2
v_gene: TRBV11-2
abundance: few

CDR3aa: CASSLAREDEQFF
CDR3nt: TGTGCCAGCAGCTTAGCGCGGGAGGATGAGCAGTTCTTC
d_gene: TRBD2
j_gene: TRBJ2-1
v_gene: TRBV7-8
abundance: NA

CDR3aa: CASSPRTGPYEQYF
CDR3nt: TGTGCCAGCAGCCCTAGGACAGGGCCCTACGAGCAGTACTTC
d_gene: TRBD1
j_gene: TRBJ2-7
v_gene: TRBV7-6
abundance: once

CDR3aa: CASSAGTTGSSPLHF
CDR3nt: TGTGCCAGCAGCGCGGGCACCACGGGCAGTTCACCCCTCCACTTT
d_gene: NA
j_gene: TRBJ1-6
v_gene: TRBV7-9
abundance: once

CDR3aa: CSARTETEAFF
CDR3nt: TGCAGTGCTAGAACAGAAACTGAAGCTTTCTTT
d_gene: NA
j_gene: TRBJ1-1
v_gene: TRBV20-1
abundance: few

CDR3aa: CASSPPGYYEQYF
CDR3nt: TGTGCCAGCAGCCCTCCAGGTTACTACGAGCAGTACTTC
d_gene: NA
j_gene: TRBJ2-7
v_gene: TRBV7-9
abundance: few

CDR3aa: CASSSPSDWPPRGEQFF
CDR3nt: TGTGCCAGCAGCTCCCCCTCGGATTGGCCTCCTAGGGGTGAGCAGTTCTTC
d_gene: NA
j_gene: TRBJ2-1
v_gene: TRBV11-2
abundance: NA

CDR3aa: CASSYHLEGFYEQYF
CDR3nt: TGCGCCAGCAGCTATCACCTCGAGGGTTTTTACGAGCAGTACTTC
d_gene: NA
j_gene: TRBJ2-7
v_gene: TRBV5-1
abundance: NA

CDR3aa: CASSLMGRSPLHF
CDR3nt: TGTGCCAGCAGCTTGATGGGGCGATCACCCCTCCACTTT
d_gene: NA
j_gene: TRBJ1-6
v_gene: TRBV5-4
abundance: NA

CDR3aa: CASSRRQGEPYGYTF
CDR3nt: TGTGCCAGCAGTCGTCGACAGGGTGAACCCTATGGCTACACCTTC
d_gene: TRBD1
j_gene: TRBJ1-2
v_gene: TRBV6-5
abundance: NA

CDR3aa: CASNWESYEQYF
CDR3nt: TGTGCCAGCAACTGGGAGTCTTACGAGCAGTACTTC
d_gene: NA
j_gene: TRBJ2-7
v_gene: TRBV2
abundance: NA

CDR3aa: CATSRESSALYEQYF
CDR3nt: TGTGCCACCAGCAGAGAGAGTAGCGCCCTCTACGAGCAGTACTTC
d_gene: NA
j_gene: TRBJ2-7
v_gene: TRBV15
abundance: NA

CDR3aa: CASSLAGGDTGELFF
CDR3nt: TGTGCCAGCAGTTTAGCGGGAGGGGACACCGGGGAGCTGTTTTTT
d_gene: TRBD2
j_gene: TRBJ2-2
v_gene: TRBV27
abundance: NA

CDR3aa: CASLLNNEQFF
CDR3nt: TGTGCCAGCCTCCTTAACAATGAGCAGTTCTTC
d_gene: NA
j_gene: TRBJ2-1
v_gene: TRBV7-2
abundance: NA

CDR3aa: CASNPGTSDTGELFF
CDR3nt: TGCGCCAGCAATCCCGGGACTAGCGACACCGGGGAGCTGTTTTTT
d_gene: TRBD2
j_gene: TRBJ2-2
v_gene: TRBV5-1
abundance: few

CDR3aa: CASSLEVEAGNTF
CDR3nt: TGCGCCAGCAGCTTGGAAGTCGAGGCTGGTAACACCTTC
d_gene: NA
j_gene: TRBJ1-2
v_gene: TRBV5-1
abundance: NA

CDR3aa: CASSIGLAGSYEQYF
CDR3nt: TGTGCCAGTAGTATTGGGCTAGCGGGATCCTACGAGCAGTACTTC
d_gene: TRBD2
j_gene: TRBJ2-7
v_gene: TRBV19
abundance: NA

CDR3aa: CASSLGASGSHNEQFF
CDR3nt: TGCGCCAGCAGCTTGGGGGCTAGCGGGAGCCACAATGAGCAGTTCTTC
d_gene: TRBD2
j_gene: TRBJ2-1
v_gene: TRBV5-1
abundance: once

CDR3aa: CASSPSGRNREQYF
CDR3nt: TGCGCCAGCAGTCCTAGCGGGAGAAACCGCGAGCAGTACTTC
d_gene: TRBD2
j_gene: TRBJ2-7
v_gene: TRBV10-2
abundance: few

CDR3aa: CSVDGRSHPETQYF
CDR3nt: TGCAGCGTTGATGGCAGGTCCCATCCGGAGACCCAGTACTTC
d_gene: NA
j_gene: TRBJ2-5
v_gene: TRBV29-1
abundance: many

CDR3aa: CASSVGPSGTYEQYF
CDR3nt: TGTGCCAGCAGCGTAGGGCCTAGCGGAACCTACGAGCAGTACTTC
d_gene: TRBD2
j_gene: TRBJ2-7
v_gene: TRBV9
abundance: NA

CDR3aa: CASIRGLYNEQFF
CDR3nt: TGTGCCAGCATCCGGGGACTATACAATGAGCAGTTCTTC
d_gene: TRBD2
j_gene: TRBJ2-1
v_gene: TRBV6-1
abundance: few

CDR3aa: CASSPLSGQGAPDTQYF
CDR3nt: TGTGCCAGCTCACCTTTGTCGGGACAGGGGGCCCCAGATACGCAGTATTTT
d_gene: TRBD1
j_gene: TRBJ2-3
v_gene: TRBV18
abundance: few

CDR3aa: CASSLGTGGGLGYTF
CDR3nt: TGCGCCAGCAGCTTGGGAACAGGAGGAGGGCTAGGCTACACCTTC
d_gene: NA
j_gene: TRBJ1-2
v_gene: TRBV5-1
abundance: NA

CDR3aa: CASRGHNGYEQYF
CDR3nt: TGTGCCAGCAGGGGACACAACGGGTACGAGCAGTACTTC
d_gene: NA
j_gene: TRBJ2-7
v_gene: TRBV6-5
abundance: few

CDR3aa: CASRGGDTQYF
CDR3nt: TGTGCCAGCAGAGGGGGAGATACGCAGTATTTT
d_gene: NA
j_gene: TRBJ2-3
v_gene: TRBV28
abundance: few

CDR3aa: CASSRARNTEAFF
CDR3nt: TGTGCCAGTAGTCGAGCGAGAAACACTGAAGCTTTCTTT
d_gene: NA
j_gene: TRBJ1-1
v_gene: TRBV19
abundance: few

CDR3aa: CASSFPGVVSKNIQYF
CDR3nt: TGTGCCAGCAGTTTTCCAGGCGTTGTATCCAAAAACATTCAGTACTTC
d_gene: NA
j_gene: TRBJ2-4
v_gene: TRBV28
abundance: NA

CDR3aa: CASSFPGAHTQYF
CDR3nt: TGTGCCAGCAGTTTCCCTGGGGCGCATACGCAGTATTTT
d_gene: NA
j_gene: TRBJ2-3
v_gene: TRBV27
abundance: NA

CDR3aa: CASSEWQGGTQYF
CDR3nt: TGTGCCAGCAGTGAATGGCAAGGGGGGACCCAGTACTTC
d_gene: NA
j_gene: TRBJ2-5
v_gene: TRBV2
abundance: few

CDR3aa: CASSYRSEAFF
CDR3nt: TGTGCCAGCAGTTACAGATCTGAAGCTTTCTTT
d_gene: NA
j_gene: TRBJ1-1
v_gene: TRBV13
abundance: NA

CDR3aa: CASSYSYSGLVYGYTF
CDR3nt: TGTGCCAGCAGTTACTCGTATTCGGGACTGGTATATGGCTACACCTTC
d_gene: NA
j_gene: TRBJ1-2
v_gene: TRBV6-5
abundance: NA

CDR3aa: CASSLVGQGTNIQYF
CDR3nt: TGTGCCAGCAGCTTAGTGGGACAGGGCACAAACATTCAGTACTTC
d_gene: TRBD1
j_gene: TRBJ2-4
v_gene: TRBV7-2
abundance: few

CDR3aa: CASSPFGKKPQHF
CDR3nt: TGTGCCAGCAGCCCATTCGGGAAGAAGCCCCAGCATTTT
d_gene: NA
j_gene: TRBJ1-5
v_gene: TRBV28
abundance: few

CDR3aa: CASSILVEGNEQFF
CDR3nt: TGTGCCAGTAGTATATTGGTTGAGGGCAATGAGCAGTTCTTC
d_gene: NA
j_gene: TRBJ2-1
v_gene: TRBV19
abundance: NA

CDR3aa: CSVVGLLASYEQYF
CDR3nt: TGCAGCGTGGTGGGCCTTCTCGCCTCCTACGAGCAGTACTTC
d_gene: NA
j_gene: TRBJ2-7
v_gene: TRBV29-1
abundance: few